One and the same sample provided the 29 T cell receptor beta chains below, sequenced in a study of neurological immune-mediated disorders (dated by TCRdb to about 2019). In light of the paper, this sample's time point label describes: longitudinal time-point 2. The library was made by 5' RACE. TCRdb lists the instrument as Illumina HiSeq 2500. TCRdb applied fastp at Q25 and MiXCR to the public reads, then kept only in-frame beta chains. All rows with the same CDR3 protein become a single entry with the most common DNA and genes. The sample records about 49,000 distinct CDR3 sequences, roughly 14% of which are singletons. The ten top clones hold under 5% of the sample. The sequenced sample was PBMCs. The receptors shown here come from a male donor with HTLV-1-associated myelopathy (HAM/TSP).

This clonotype was picked up many times. The chain links TRBV7-3 to TRBJ2-1; 7 bases align to TRBD2. This CDR3 contains 14 residues. In germline, CDR1 is SGHTA, CDR2 FQGTGA. V shed 5 bases, J shed 2 bases, and the junction held 3 bases outside the gene matches. The chain's CDR3 is CASSPRGAYNEQFF. The CDR3 nucleotides are TGTGCCAGCAGCCCACGGGGGGCCTACAATGAGCAGTTCTTC. Looking up the rest from reference TRBV7-3 and TRBJ2-1 gives the full variable domain: GAGVSQTPSNKVTEKGKYVELRCDPISGHTALYWYRQSLGQGPEFLIYFQGTGAADDSGLPNDRFFAVRPEGSVSTLKIQRTERGDSAVYLCASSPRGAYNEQFFGPGTRLTVL.

This clonotype was counted at least ten times. This sequence joins TRBV6-2 or TRBV6-3 and TRBJ1-6, with D hard to call. The CDR3 totals 14 residues. Trimming took 2 bases from V and 10 from J, leaving 12 bases between them. Germline V gene sequence: CDR1 MNHEY, CDR2 SVGEGT. In DNA form, the CDR3 reads TGTGCCAGCAGTTACGTCCTCCCTAACTCACCCCTCCACTTT. Its protein is CASSYVLPNSPLHF.

The chain links TRBV7-2 to TRBJ2-2; 16 bases match TRBD2. Germline values: CDR1 SGHTA, CDR2 FQGNSA. With 6 bases clipped from V and 8 bases from J, the junction kept 9 bases outside the gene matches. The CDR3 has 17 residues. The CDR3 DNA is TGTGCCAGCAGACCCGGGACTAGCGGGGGGGCGGAAGGGGAGCTGTTTTTT. It encodes CASRPGTSGGAEGELFF.

The sample holds many counts of this clonotype. J is TRBJ2-2 and V is TRBV3-1; the D gene could be TRBD1 or TRBD2 (5 bases each). V gave up 1 base and J gave up 6 bases, with 6 bases separating them. CDR1 is LGHDT and CDR2 is YNNKEL in the germline V gene (reference sequence). The CDR3 runs 13 residues. In DNA, the CDR3 is TGTGCCAGCAGCCAAGTGGGGGCCGGGGAGCTGTTTTTT. Protein sequence: CASSQVGAGELFF.

This clonotype was recorded at least ten times. The chain is built from TRBV5-1 and TRBJ2-7; D unresolved. Germline CDR1 and CDR2: SGHRS and YFSETQ. Trimming pared 0 bases from V and 2 bases from J, leaving 9 bases between. CDR3 length: 14 residues. CDR3 in amino acids: CASSLEVSTYEQYF. CDR3 sequence (DNA): TGCGCCAGCAGCTTGGAGGTCTCGACCTACGAGCAGTACTTC.

The table lists this clonotype with many counts. The chain has TRBV5-1 and TRBJ1-5; D perhaps matches TRBD1 (5 bases). V gave up 2 bases and J gave up 6 bases, with 15 bases separating them. Germline assignment: CDR1 SGHRS and CDR2 YFSETQ. The CDR3 is 15 residues long. The CDR3, as DNA: TGCGCCAGCAGCTTATTGCCCGGGGCCGGTCAGCCCCAGCATTTT. Translated, it gives CASSLLPGAGQPQHF. Combining the CDR3 with reference TRBV5-1 and TRBJ1-5 gives the whole variable domain KAGVTQTPRYLIKTRGQQVTLSCSPISGHRSVSWYQQTPGQGLQFLFEYFSETQRNKGNFPGRFSGRQFSNSRSEMNVSTLELGDSALYLCASSLLPGAGQPQHFGDGTRLSIL.

This clonotype was seen at least ten times. This chain links TRBV7-9 with TRBJ2-7; D is tentatively TRBD1 or TRBD2 (6 bases each). Trimming took 0 bases from V and 7 from J, leaving 10 bases between them. This CDR3 is 13 amino acids long. Germline CDR1 is SEHNR and CDR2 is FQNEAQ (reference sequence). The CDR3 DNA reads TGTGCCAGCAGCTTAGCAGGGGGAGGAGAGCAGTACTTC. Amino acid sequence: CASSLAGGGEQYF.

V usage is TRBV5-1 and J usage is TRBJ2-1, with D unresolved. V was clipped by 3 bases and J by 9 bases, with 13 bases between them. The CDR3 spans 13 residues. Germline V gene lookup returns CDR1 SGHRS and CDR2 YFSETQ. The CDR3 loop is CASSSNDSVEQFF. The DNA of the CDR3 is TGCGCCAGCAGCTCGAATGACTCGGTTGAGCAGTTCTTC. Full variable domain (rest looked up from reference TRBV5-1 and TRBJ2-1): KAGVTQTPRYLIKTRGQQVTLSCSPISGHRSVSWYQQTPGQGLQFLFEYFSETQRNKGNFPGRFSGRQFSNSRSEMNVSTLELGDSALYLCASSSNDSVEQFFGPGTRLTVL.

This clonotype was seen a few times. CDR3 sequence reads: CASSLKAYEQYF. The CDR3 DNA follows: TGCGCCAGCAGCTTGAAAGCCTACGAGCAGTACTTC. V is TRBV5-1 and J is TRBJ2-7; D gene ambiguous. V lost 1 base and J 2 bases, leaving 4 bases between the germline ends. Per germline, CDR1 SGHRS and CDR2 YFSETQ. The CDR3 is 12 amino acids.

This clonotype was detected ten times or more. V is TRBV12-3 or TRBV12-4 and J is TRBJ2-7; possibly TRBD2 for D (6 bases). V dropped 5 bases and J dropped 6 bases, with 11 bases sitting between them. The CDR3 has 12 amino acids. The CDR3 DNA follows: TGTGCCAGCAGTCTTACCGGGAGCGAGCAGTACTTC. Residues: CASSLTGSEQYF.

The sample holds many counts of this clonotype. The chain recombines TRBV16 with TRBJ1-3; D possibly corresponds to TRBD1 (6 bases). CDR3 size: 15 residues. Germline-derived CDR1 and CDR2 are KGHSY and FQNENV. V was pared by 4 bases and J by 0 bases, with 10 bases between. CDR3 sequence: CASSRDTISGNTIYF. For the CDR3, the DNA is TGTGCCAGCAGCCGGGACACGATCTCTGGAAACACCATATATTTT.

This clonotype appeared many times. V gene TRBV7-2 combines with J gene TRBJ1-2; unclear D gene. This CDR3 is built from 14 residues. CDR1 and CDR2 from the germline V gene are SGHTA and FQGNSA. V was clipped by 4 bases and J by 6 bases, with 15 bases between them. The CDR3 DNA sequence: TGTGCCAGCAGCTCGCCCAGAGGTTTGGATGGCTACACCTTC. Translation: CASSSPRGLDGYTF.

This clonotype was recorded many times. V and J are TRBV5-1 and TRBJ1-6; 9 bases fit TRBD1. This CDR3 is 17 amino acids long. Germline assignment: CDR1 SGHRS and CDR2 YFSETQ. V shed 2 bases, J shed 8 bases, and the junction held 11 bases outside the gene matches. Written as DNA, the CDR3 is TGCGCCAGCAGCTTTACCACCGGGACAGGGACGGATTCACCCCTCCACTTT. Translation gives CASSFTTGTGTDSPLHF.

This clonotype came up many times. This chain uses TRBV5-6 with TRBJ2-5; D not certain. The germline V and J ends were trimmed by 4 bases and 6 bases, with 10 bases remaining between them. The CDR3 contains 12 residues. Germline CDR1 reads SGHDT; CDR2 reads YYEEEE. CDR3 bases: TGTGCCAGCAGCCCCCTTGAGAAGACCCAGTACTTC. Amino acid sequence: CASSPLEKTQYF.

The genes are TRBV20-1 and TRBJ2-1; 10 nucleotides match TRBD2. The V segment lost 0 bases and the J segment 6 bases; nucleotides outside the gene matches: 5. In germline, CDR1 is DFQATT, CDR2 SNEGSKA (reference sequence). CDR3 length equals 15 residues. CDR3 DNA: TGCAGTGCTAGAGACCCCCTAGCGGGGGTCAATGAGCAGTTCTTC. The encoded protein is CSARDPLAGVNEQFF.

Ten or more counts support this clonotype. The V and J genes are TRBV20-1 and TRBJ1-1; D gene unclear. The germline V and J ends were trimmed by 0 bases and 1 base, with 12 bases remaining between them. The CDR3 sequence is 15 residues long. Germline-derived CDR1 and CDR2 are DFQATT and SNEGSKA (reference sequence). CDR3 residues: CSARDLLAGNTEAFF. In DNA form, the CDR3 reads TGCAGTGCTAGAGATCTGCTGGCGGGGAACACTGAAGCTTTCTTT.

This clonotype was detected ten times or more. This chain uses TRBV20-1 with TRBJ1-5; 9 nucleotides align to TRBD1. In germline, CDR1 is DFQATT, CDR2 SNEGSKA (reference sequence). V was pared by 0 bases and J by 0 bases, with 9 bases of the junction left unmatched. The CDR3 is made up of 18 amino acids. The CDR3 nucleotides read TGCAGTGCTAGAGAAAAGACAGGGGGTTTCTATAGCAATCAGCCCCAGCATTTT. It encodes CSAREKTGGFYSNQPQHF.

Many counts were recorded for this clonotype. The chain uses TRBV20-1 and TRBJ1-3; no clear D gene. The CDR3 is 14 amino acids. V lost 3 bases to trimming and J lost 0 bases, with 9 bases between them. Per germline, CDR1 DFQATT and CDR2 SNEGSKA (reference sequence). CDR3 sequence (DNA): TGCAGTGCTAGTCGCGGTGTCTCTGGAAACACCATATATTTT. This codes for CSASRGVSGNTIYF.

This clonotype appeared many times. The CDR3 DNA reads as TGTGCCAGCAGCACCCCGGGACAGAGGCCCTCCTACGAGCAGTACTTC. Amino acid sequence: CASSTPGQRPSYEQYF. V gene TRBV5-5 combines with J gene TRBJ2-7, with TRBD1 matching 7 bases. The CDR3 is 16 amino acids. The germline V gene encodes CDR1 SGHKS and CDR2 YYEKEE (reference sequence). V lost 4 bases and J lost 0; bases outside the gene matches: 10.

This clonotype was counted at least ten times. The chain carries TRBV27 and TRBJ2-4; D is ambiguous. With 5 bases removed from V and 5 bases from J, the gap between germline ends came to 10 bases. Germline CDR1 is MNHEY and CDR2 is SMNVEV (reference sequence). CDR3 length equals 13 residues. CDR3 region: CASSLSIQNIQYF. The CDR3 DNA reads as TGTGCCAGCAGTCTGTCGATCCAAAACATTCAGTACTTC.

This clonotype was seen a handful of times. The chain has TRBV19 and TRBJ1-5; TRBD1 matches 10 bases. Trimming cost V 9 bases and J 6 bases; bases outside gene matches: 8. CDR1 is LNHDA, CDR2 SQIVND, per germline (reference sequence). The CDR3 is made up of 14 amino acids. The CDR3 is CASSSRTGGQPQHF. The CDR3 nucleotides are TGTGCCAGCTCAAGCAGGACAGGGGGTCAGCCCCAGCATTTT. The full variable domain, completed using reference TRBV19 and TRBJ1-5, is DGGITQSPKYLFRKEGQNVTLSCEQNLNHDAMYWYRQDPGQGLRLIYYSQIVNDFQKGDIAEGYSVSREKKESFPLTVTSAQKNPTAFYLCASSSRTGGQPQHFGDGTRLSIL.

This clonotype has ten or more counts. This chain links TRBV4-3 with TRBJ1-5; D remains unclear. Trimming left V 4 bases short and J 3 bases short, with 13 bases between. Per the germline V gene, CDR1 is LGHNA and CDR2 is YSLEER. CDR3 size: 15 residues. The CDR3: CASSPRYGDNQPQHF. The CDR3, as DNA: TGCGCCAGCAGCCCCCGGTATGGAGACAATCAGCCCCAGCATTTT.

This clonotype was picked up many times. V usage is TRBV3-1 and J usage is TRBJ2-1, with D perhaps TRBD2 (5 bases). Germline CDR1 is LGHDT and CDR2 is YNNKEL (reference sequence). There are 15 residues in the CDR3. The V end lost 3 bases, the J end lost 5 bases, and 14 bases lay between the germline ends. Written as DNA, the CDR3 is TGTGCCAGCAGCCAGGGTTGGGCCGGGGACAATGAGCAGTTCTTC. Translation gives CASSQGWAGDNEQFF.

In this sample, this clonotype turned up many times. V and J are TRBV5-1 and TRBJ2-5, with a possible D match to TRBD1 (7 bases). V was cut by 4 bases and J by 1 base, with 11 bases left in between. Per germline, CDR1 SGHRS and CDR2 YFSETQ. The CDR3 is made up of 14 amino acids. The CDR3 coding sequence is TGCGCCAGCAGCCAGGGGGGCGGCCAAGAGACCCAGTACTTC. Translated: CASSQGGGQETQYF.

This clonotype was observed many times. The rearrangement uses TRBV9 and TRBJ2-1; 14 bases are a match to TRBD2. Germline lookup yields CDR1 SGDLS and CDR2 YYNGEE. The CDR3 loop spans 17 amino acids. J was trimmed by 8 bases and V by 3 bases; bases with no gene match: 10. The CDR3 region is CASSAGTSGGRTDEQFF. The CDR3 DNA sequence: TGTGCCAGCAGCGCGGGGACTAGCGGGGGCCGTACGGATGAGCAGTTCTTC.

This clonotype was counted at least ten times. V and J are TRBV7-2 and TRBJ1-6; a possible D gene is TRBD1 (6 bases). CDR3 length: 17 amino acids. Trimming removed 0 bases at V and 6 bases at J, with 15 bases between. Germline V gives CDR1 SGHTA, CDR2 FQGNSA. This chain's CDR3 is CASSLAVAGGLNSPLHF. In DNA form, the CDR3 reads TGTGCCAGCAGCTTAGCAGTAGCCGGGGGGCTTAATTCACCCCTCCACTTT. The full variable domain, in which reference TRBV7-2 and TRBJ1-6 provide the parts outside the CDR3, is GAGVSQSPSNKVTEKGKDVELRCDPISGHTALYWYRQSLGQGLEFLIYFQGNSAPDKSGLPSDRFSAERTGGSVSTLTIQRTQQEDSAVYLCASSLAVAGGLNSPLHFGNGTRLTVT.

In this sample, this clonotype turned up many times. This chain links TRBV12-3 or TRBV12-4 with TRBJ2-1; D assignment may be TRBD1 or TRBD2 (5 bases each). The V end lost 1 base, the J end lost 5 bases, and 15 bases lay between the germline ends. This CDR3 is built from 16 residues. The CDR3, as DNA: TGTGCCAGCAGTTTAGTAGCTCCCGGGACCAACAATGAGCAGTTCTTC. Translated: CASSLVAPGTNNEQFF.

Details on this clonotype: With a much larger clone just one base away, this may be a read error. This chain links TRBV6-5 with TRBJ2-1; 9 positions match TRBD2. The CDR3 is made up of 14 amino acids. After removal of 8 bases from V and 7 bases from J, the junction contained 9 bases not matched to a gene. Germline CDR1 is MNHEY and CDR2 is SVGAGI. The CDR3 DNA reads as TGTGCCAGCGGGGGCGGGGGGGCTAGGAATGAGCAGTTCTTC. Translated: CASGGGGARNEQFF.

This clonotype was detected many times. This chain joins TRBV5-1 and TRBJ2-3; possible D gene TRBD2, 7 bases. The CDR3 is 17 residues long. Deletions cut 2 bases from V and 4 bases from J, with 20 bases between. Germline CDR1 and CDR2: SGHRS and YFSETQ. CDR3 coding DNA: TGCGCCAGCAGCTTAAGGCCCCCCGGGGGGCGTGCAGATACGCAGTATTTT. Protein: CASSLRPPGGRADTQYF.